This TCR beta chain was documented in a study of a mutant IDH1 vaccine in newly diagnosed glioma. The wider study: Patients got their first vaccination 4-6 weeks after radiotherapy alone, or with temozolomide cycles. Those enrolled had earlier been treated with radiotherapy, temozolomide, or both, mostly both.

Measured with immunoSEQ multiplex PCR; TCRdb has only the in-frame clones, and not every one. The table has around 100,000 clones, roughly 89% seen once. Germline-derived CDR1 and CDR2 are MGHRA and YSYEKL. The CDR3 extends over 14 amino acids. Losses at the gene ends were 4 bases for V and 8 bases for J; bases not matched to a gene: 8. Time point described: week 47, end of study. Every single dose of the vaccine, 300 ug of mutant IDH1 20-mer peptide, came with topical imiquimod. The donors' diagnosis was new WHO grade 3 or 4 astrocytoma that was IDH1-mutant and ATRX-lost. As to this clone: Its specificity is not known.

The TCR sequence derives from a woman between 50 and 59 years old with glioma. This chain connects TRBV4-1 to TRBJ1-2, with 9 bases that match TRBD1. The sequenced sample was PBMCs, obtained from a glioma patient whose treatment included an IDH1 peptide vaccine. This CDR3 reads CASSRPGTGNGYTF. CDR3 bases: TGCGCCAGCAGCCGTCCCGGGACAGGGAACGGCTACACCTTC.